This T cell receptor beta chain was found in a study of OX40 agonist ivuxolimab in advanced cancers. Study-wide points: Averaging showed that CD8+ T cells had more expanded clones than CD4+ did.

Sequenced by immunoSEQ multiplex PCR; TCRdb stores in-frame clones only, minus some. The sample carries 50,000 to 70,000 clones, about 83% recorded once. The CDR3 has 12 amino acids. CDR1 is SGDLS and CDR2 is YYNGEE in the germline V gene. V gave up 4 bases and J gave up 2 bases, with 5 bases separating them. For this clone: Its antigen is unidentified.

Source: CD4+ or CD8+ T cells sorted from blood, taken in a trial of the OX40 agonist ivuxolimab. The rearrangement links TRBV9 to TRBJ2-3; D remains ambiguous. This receptor was obtained from an adult with an advanced solid tumor such as melanoma, head and neck, liver or kidney cancer. The CDR3, as DNA: TGTGCCAGCAGCTCTTACACAGATACGCAGTATTTT. Protein: CASSSYTDTQYF.